The T cell receptor (beta chain) described here comes from a study of T cell responses to AZD1222 COVID-19 vaccine. Notes on the study in general: Sampling that yielded the repertoires occurred only after the peak T cell response. Females made up more of the donors, who were largely white British, and clonal diversity may have come out too low.

Second doses that came at about 4 or about 12 weeks were put together. Comment on this clone: Antigen specificity is unknown.

Assay used: immunoSEQ multiplex PCR; TCRdb lists only in-frame clones, some missing. This sample carries some 110,000 clones, around 84% of them seen once, and the ten largest clones take around 17%. The TCR was taken from an adult who received the AZD1222 COVID-19 vaccine. The input for sequencing was peripheral blood, taken 28 days after the second AZD1222 dose.

CDR3 sequence reads: CASSYGARDTEAFF. Here the CDR3 DNA reads TGTGCCAGCAGTTACGGGGCGAGAGACACTGAAGCTTTCTTT. This chain connects TRBV6-5 to TRBJ1-1; tentatively, D is TRBD1 (5 bases). From germline, CDR1 is MNHEY and CDR2 SVGAGI. This CDR3 has 14 amino acids. Trimming shortened V by 2 bases and J by 3 bases, and 10 bases separated the two germline ends.